This T cell receptor beta chain was profiled in a study of identical twins. This clonotype was counted at least ten times. Each CDR3 protein is one row after TCRdb ran MiXCR on the 5' RACE reads. Of 420,000 or so distinct CDR3 sequences in the sample, around 20% are singletons; the top ten hold roughly 12%. Germline V lookup: CDR1 MDHEN, CDR2 SYDVKM. The CDR3 is 14 amino acids. V shed 8 bases, J shed 7 bases, and the junction held 12 bases outside the gene matches. The receptor was derived from a man aged 50 to 60 in good health. The J gene is TRBJ2-7, the V gene TRBV28; TRBD2 agrees at 9 bases. Sequenced material: naive T cells sorted from blood. CDR3 amino acids: CASGYSGSYWEQYF. The CDR3 DNA follows: TGTGCCAGCGGGTATAGCGGGAGTTATTGGGAGCAGTACTTC.